These 2 T cell receptor beta chains share one sample of origin, sequenced in a study of spatial heterogeneity in lung cancer. Time point noted: sample taken at primary tumor resection. Whole RNA from tumor, nontumor lung or frozen PBMC was sequenced unsorted. TCRdb reanalysed the 5' RACE reads using MiXCR and keeps one entry per CDR3 protein. The sample lists some 22,000 distinct CDR3 sequences, 4.7% seen once, with 4.5% to 6.5% in the top ten. The sequenced sample was PBMCs, obtained at surgery. All receptors derive from a male donor with early-stage non-small cell lung cancer.

This clonotype was counted ten times or more. This chain uses TRBV15 with TRBJ2-1; D may be TRBD2 (5 bases). Per germline, CDR1 LNHNV and CDR2 YYDKDF (reference sequence). The CDR3 extends over 16 amino acids. The V end was cut by 4 bases, the J end by 4 bases, with 17 bases between. The CDR3 is CATSNPGAELYNEQFF. CDR3 coding DNA: TGTGCCACCAGCAACCCAGGAGCGGAGCTGTACAATGAGCAGTTCTTC.

There are many counts of this clonotype. The genes are TRBV29-1 and TRBJ2-1, with D perhaps assigned TRBD1 or TRBD2 (5 bases each). V was shortened by 2 bases and J by 6 bases, with 17 bases between the two germline ends. CDR3 length: 15 amino acids. CDR1 is SQVTM, CDR2 ANQGSEA, per germline. The CDR3 DNA reads as TGCAGCGTTGAACGGGGCCAGGGTTTCAGCAATGAGCAGTTCTTC. Its protein product is CSVERGQGFSNEQFF.